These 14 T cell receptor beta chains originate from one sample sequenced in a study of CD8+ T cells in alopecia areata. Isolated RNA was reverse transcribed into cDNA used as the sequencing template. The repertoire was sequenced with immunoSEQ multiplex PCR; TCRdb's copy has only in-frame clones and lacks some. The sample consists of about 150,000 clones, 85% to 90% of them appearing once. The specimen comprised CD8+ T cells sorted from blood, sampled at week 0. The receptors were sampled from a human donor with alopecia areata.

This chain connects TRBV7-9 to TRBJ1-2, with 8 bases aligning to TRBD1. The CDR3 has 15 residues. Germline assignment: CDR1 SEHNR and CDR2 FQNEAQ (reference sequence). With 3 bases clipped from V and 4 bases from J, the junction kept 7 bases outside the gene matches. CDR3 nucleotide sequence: TGTGCCAGCAGCTTTGTGACAGGGGTTGGCTATGGCTACACCTTC. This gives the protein CASSFVTGVGYGYTF.

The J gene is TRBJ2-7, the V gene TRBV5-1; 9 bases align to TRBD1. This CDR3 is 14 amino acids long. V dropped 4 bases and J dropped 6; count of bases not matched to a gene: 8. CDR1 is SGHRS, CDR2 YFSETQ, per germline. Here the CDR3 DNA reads TGCGCCAGCAGCAGCGCCGGGACAGGGAGCGAGCAGTACTTC. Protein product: CASSSAGTGSEQYF.

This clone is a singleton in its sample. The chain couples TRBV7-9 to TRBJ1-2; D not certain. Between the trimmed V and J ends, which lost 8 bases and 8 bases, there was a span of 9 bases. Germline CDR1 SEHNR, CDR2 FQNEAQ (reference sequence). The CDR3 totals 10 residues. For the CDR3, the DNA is TGTGCCAGCGAGATCCGGGGCTACACCTTC. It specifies CASEIRGYTF.

This CDR3 reads CASSQEAGGGYEQYF. The CDR3 bases are TGCGCCAGCAGCCAAGAGGCGGGAGGGGGCTACGAGCAGTACTTC. This chain joins TRBV4-1 and TRBJ2-7; TRBD2 matches at 9 bases. Germline V gene lookup returns CDR1 MGHRA and CDR2 YSYEKL. The trim removed 0 bases at V and 3 bases at J, leaving 3 bases unmatched. CDR3 length equals 15 residues.

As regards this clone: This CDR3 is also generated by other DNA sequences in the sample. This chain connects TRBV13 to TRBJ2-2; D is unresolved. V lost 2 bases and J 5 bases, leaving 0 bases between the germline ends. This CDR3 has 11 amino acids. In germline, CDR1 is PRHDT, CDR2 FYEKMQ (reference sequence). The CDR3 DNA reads TGTGCCAGCAGCTTAACCGGGGAGCTGTTTTTT. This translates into CASSLTGELFF.

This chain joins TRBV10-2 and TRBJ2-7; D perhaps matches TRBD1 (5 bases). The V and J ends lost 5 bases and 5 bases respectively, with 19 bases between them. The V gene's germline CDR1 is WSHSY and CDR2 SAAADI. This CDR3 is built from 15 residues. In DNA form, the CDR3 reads TGCGCCAGCAGTCCCTTTGGGGCACCCAAGGACGAGCAGTACTTC. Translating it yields CASSPFGAPKDEQYF.

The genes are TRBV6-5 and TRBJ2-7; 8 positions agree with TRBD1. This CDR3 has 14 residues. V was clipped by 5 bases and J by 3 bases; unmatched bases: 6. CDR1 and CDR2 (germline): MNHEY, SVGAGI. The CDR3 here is CASSARDRRYEQYF. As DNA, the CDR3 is TGTGCCAGCAGTGCAAGGGACAGGCGCTACGAGCAGTACTTC.

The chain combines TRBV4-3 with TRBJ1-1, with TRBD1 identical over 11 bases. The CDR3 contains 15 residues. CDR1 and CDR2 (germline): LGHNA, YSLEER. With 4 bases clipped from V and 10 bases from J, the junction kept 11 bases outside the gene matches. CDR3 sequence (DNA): TGCGCCAGCAGCCGCTCGGGGACAGGGGGTTTGGGAGCTTTCTTT. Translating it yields CASSRSGTGGLGAFF.

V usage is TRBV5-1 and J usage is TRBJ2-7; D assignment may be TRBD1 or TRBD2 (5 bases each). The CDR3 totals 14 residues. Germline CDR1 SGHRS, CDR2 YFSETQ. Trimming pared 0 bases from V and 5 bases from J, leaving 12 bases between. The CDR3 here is CASSLAGVGDEQYF. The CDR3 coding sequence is TGCGCCAGCAGCTTGGCCGGGGTGGGGGACGAGCAGTACTTC.

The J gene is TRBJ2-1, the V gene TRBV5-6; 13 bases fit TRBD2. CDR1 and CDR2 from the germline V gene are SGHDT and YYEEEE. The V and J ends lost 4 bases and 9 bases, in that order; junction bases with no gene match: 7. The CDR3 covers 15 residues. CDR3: CASSQGLAGRVEQFF. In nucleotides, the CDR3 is TGTGCCAGCAGCCAGGGACTAGCGGGAAGGGTTGAGCAGTTCTTC.

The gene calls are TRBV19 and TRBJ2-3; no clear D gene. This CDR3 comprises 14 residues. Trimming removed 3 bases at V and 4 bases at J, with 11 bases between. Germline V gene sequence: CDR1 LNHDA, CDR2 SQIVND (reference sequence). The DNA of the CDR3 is TGTGCCAGTAGTATCCAGCGTAGCCCAGATACGCAGTATTTT. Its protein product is CASSIQRSPDTQYF. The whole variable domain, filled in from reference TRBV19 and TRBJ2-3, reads DGGITQSPKYLFRKEGQNVTLSCEQNLNHDAMYWYRQDPGQGLRLIYYSQIVNDFQKGDIAEGYSVSREKKESFPLTVTSAQKNPTAFYLCASSIQRSPDTQYFGPGTRLTVL.

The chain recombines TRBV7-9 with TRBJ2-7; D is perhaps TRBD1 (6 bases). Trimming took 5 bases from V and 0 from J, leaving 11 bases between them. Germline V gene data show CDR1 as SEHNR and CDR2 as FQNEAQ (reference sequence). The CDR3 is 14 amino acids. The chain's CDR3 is CASSPRDNSYEQYF. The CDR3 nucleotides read TGTGCCAGCAGCCCCCGGGACAACTCCTACGAGCAGTACTTC. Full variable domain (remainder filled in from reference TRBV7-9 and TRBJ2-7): DTGVSQNPRHKITKRGQNVTFRCDPISEHNRLYWYRQTLGQGPEFLTYFQNEAQLEKSRLLSDRFSAERPKGSFSTLEIQRTEQGDSAMYLCASSPRDNSYEQYFGPGTRLTVT.

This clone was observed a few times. The CDR3 region is CATSERRDRRGYTF. The CDR3 region has the DNA TGTGCCACCAGCGAACGACGGGACAGGCGCGGCTACACCTTC. The rearrangement uses TRBV15 and TRBJ1-2; 8 bases align to TRBD1. V lost 5 bases to trimming and J lost 8 bases; unmatched junction nucleotides: 10. The CDR3 runs to 14 residues. Per germline, CDR1 LNHNV and CDR2 YYDKDF (reference sequence).

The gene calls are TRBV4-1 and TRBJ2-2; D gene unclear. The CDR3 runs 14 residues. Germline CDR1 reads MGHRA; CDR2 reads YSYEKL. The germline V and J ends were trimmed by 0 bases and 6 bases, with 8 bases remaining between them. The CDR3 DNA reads TGCGCCAGCAGCCAAGATCGGCTACCCGGGGAGCTGTTTTTT. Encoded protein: CASSQDRLPGELFF.